The sequence of this T cell receptor (beta chain) was determined in a study of cytomegalovirus exposure and HLA in healthy donors. It was with 60 Vbeta and 13 Jbeta primers that the PCR ran. The assay was immunoSEQ multiplex PCR, and TCRdb's table has in-frame clones only and misses some. The sample includes about 130,000 clones, over 70% seen only once; the top ten take 3.3%. The CDR3 length is 15 residues. The sequenced material came from PBMCs. The sequence derives from a woman aged 50 to 60 in good health and CMV-seronegative. V usage is TRBV21-1 and J usage is TRBJ2-1; the table's D call of TRBD1 was not tested on the DNA. TRBV21-1 is designated a pseudogene. CDR3 sequence: CASSKAGTGSNEQFF. CDR3 nucleotides: TGTGCCAGCAGCAAAGCGGGGACAGGGAGCAATGAGCAGTTCTTC.